A selection of T cell receptor beta chains follows, all from one sample in a study of T cells in Graves' hyperthyroidism and ophthalmopathy. TCRdb ran MiXCR on the multiplex PCR reads and lists one entry per CDR3 protein. The repertoire holds about 770,000 distinct CDR3 sequences, with around 19% as singletons. Material: blood. The receptors come from a woman in her 50s with Graves' hyperthyroidism that later progressed to Graves' ophthalmopathy. Each CDR3 is given with its conserved first and last residue. The order of the fields is clone size, V gene, J gene, D gene, CDR3 protein, CDR3 DNA. D genes are given only for firm matches. Rows give clone size only sometimes, using once, few, many, or a class for an expanded clone.

>.|TRBV10-3|TRBJ1-2|TRBD1
CAIKTGTGNYGYTF
TGTGCCATCAAAACCGGGACAGGGAACTATGGCTACACCTTC
>few|TRBV30|TRBJ2-7|TRBD1
CAWMHLGQSYEQYF
TGTGCCTGGATGCACCTGGGACAGAGTTACGAGCAGTACTTC
>once|TRBV19|TRBJ2-1|TRBD1
CASKRDRSSYNEQFF
TGTGCCAGTAAGAGGGACAGGAGCTCCTACAATGAGCAGTTCTTC
>.|TRBV12-3/TRBV12-4|TRBJ2-7|.
CASTLDETYEQYF
TGTGCCAGCACCTTGGACGAGACCTACGAGCAGTACTTC
>many|TRBV5-1|TRBJ2-7|.
CASSVVAANSYEQYF
TGCGCCAGCAGCGTTGTGGCAGCTAATTCCTACGAGCAGTACTTC
>.|TRBV12-3/TRBV12-4|TRBJ1-1|.
CASSSPWGITEAFF
TGTGCCAGCAGTTCGCCGTGGGGGATCACTGAAGCTTTCTTT
>few|TRBV20-1|TRBJ1-2|TRBD1
CSARDIGTAYYGYTF
TGCAGTGCTAGAGATATTGGGACAGCCTACTATGGCTACACCTTC
>many|TRBV2|TRBJ1-1|.
CASSYQGYMNTEAFF
TGTGCCAGCAGTTACCAGGGTTATATGAACACTGAAGCTTTCTTT
>.|TRBV19|TRBJ2-3|TRBD1
CASSMDWTGIRDTQYF
TGTGCCAGTAGTATGGACTGGACAGGGATTAGAGATACGCAGTATTTT
>many|TRBV6-1|TRBJ1-1|.
CASSRGSIAFF
TGTGCCAGCAGTCGGGGGAGCATAGCTTTCTTT
>.|TRBV2|TRBJ1-5|.
CASNPEQVQPQHF
TGTGCCAGCAACCCGGAGCAGGTTCAGCCCCAGCATTTT
>many|TRBV2|TRBJ1-5|.
CASSDMGNQPQHF
TGTGCCAGCAGTGATATGGGGAATCAGCCCCAGCATTTT
>few|TRBV5-4|TRBJ2-1|TRBD1
CASSLVGQVYNKQFF
TGTGCCAGCAGCTTAGTGGGACAGGTCTACAATAAGCAGTTCTTC
>few|TRBV27|TRBJ1-5|TRBD1
CASAQGDLGQPQHF
TGTGCCAGCGCCCAGGGGGACCTAGGTCAGCCCCAGCATTTT